This TCR beta chain appears in the sequencing data of a study of blood T cell repertoires in COVID-19. Whole-study context: COVID-19 samples collected from the United States, Italy and Spain covered acute and convalescent phases.

The protocol was immunoSEQ multiplex PCR, while the TCRdb copy is restricted to in-frame clones and leaves out a portion. The sample includes more than 85,000 clones, about 76% of them seen just once. The CDR3 totals 14 residues. The ends lost 5 bases at V and 3 bases at J; junction bases unmatched: 4. CDR1 is MNHEY, CDR2 SVGEGT, per germline. The sample was peripheral blood. The chain uses TRBV6-2 or TRBV6-3 and TRBJ1-5, with 7 positions matching TRBD1. This TCR derives from a man aged 80 or over with acute or convalescent COVID-19. This CDR3 reads CASSRGQPNQPQHF. CDR3 DNA sequence: TGTGCCAGCAGTAGGGGACAGCCCAATCAGCCCCAGCATTTT.